This T cell receptor (beta chain) was recorded in a study of response to subunit inactivated influenza vaccine. TCRdb redid the calling of the RT-PCR reads with MiXCR, one entry per CDR3 protein. Of over 800,000 distinct CDR3 sequences in the sample, 21% were seen once. Germline V gene data show CDR1 as MDHEN and CDR2 as SYDVKM. Trimming shortened V by 3 bases and J by 5 bases, and 16 bases separated the two germline ends. The CDR3 sequence is 15 residues long. This clonotype turned up a few times. Antigen specificity is unknown. General study findings and limits: The authors suggested that every seasonal influenza vaccination recruits few new T cells.

Sequenced material: PBMCs from blood, taken roughly 5 days after vaccination. The clonotype was recovered from a man aged 45-65 years who received an inactivated influenza vaccine. The chain employs TRBV28 and TRBJ1-2; TRBD1 might be the D (6 bases). CDR3 residues: CASSFSGASSYGYTF. DNA of the CDR3: TGTGCCAGCAGTTTTTCGGGGGCCTCGTCGTATGGCTACACCTTC.